Each of the 2 T cell receptor beta chains below was sequenced from the same sample in a study of blood T cell repertoires in COVID-19. TCRdb keeps only in-frame clones here, not all; method: immunoSEQ multiplex PCR. Of 250,000 to 300,000 clones in the sample, 70% to 90% were seen once. Specimen: peripheral blood. The receptors originated from a woman in her 70s with acute or convalescent COVID-19.

This clone was observed a few times. The chain has TRBV3-1 (or the pseudogene TRBV3-2) and TRBJ1-4; 7 nucleotides agree with TRBD1. Germline loops: CDR1 LGHDT, CDR2 YNNKEL (reference sequence). Germline trimming cut 2 bases from V and 0 bases from J; bases unmatched to any gene: 9. This CDR3 region has 18 residues. The CDR3 region is CASSQKGQMYATNEKLFF. CDR3 bases: TGTGCCAGCAGCCAAAAGGGACAGATGTATGCAACTAATGAAAAACTGTTTTTT.

The V call is TRBV5-1, the J call TRBJ2-3, with 8 bases matching TRBD2. The CDR3 spans 17 residues. Germline V gene lookup returns CDR1 SGHRS and CDR2 YFSETQ. V lost 0 bases to trimming and J lost 6 bases; unmatched junction nucleotides: 12. CDR3 residues: CASSLDGAGGKSDTQYF. The CDR3 DNA reads TGCGCCAGCAGCTTGGATGGGGCGGGGGGCAAGTCCGATACGCAGTATTTT.